Shown below are 10 T cell receptor beta chains from a single sample sequenced in a study of blood T cell repertoires in COVID-19. Profiling relied on immunoSEQ multiplex PCR, and the TCRdb table lists in-frame clones only, not all of them. There are around 180,000 clones in the sample; around three quarters occur only once, and roughly 17% lies in the top ten. Sequencing used peripheral blood. These receptors came from a man in his sixties with active or convalescent COVID-19.

The J gene is TRBJ2-5, the V gene TRBV5-1, with D tentatively TRBD2 (7 bases). Germline CDR1 and CDR2: SGHRS and YFSETQ. The CDR3 sequence is 16 residues long. Trimming left V 4 bases short and J 3 bases short, with 19 bases between. CDR3 sequence reads: CASSPRRGAGEETQYF. The DNA of the CDR3 is TGCGCCAGCAGCCCCCGTCGGGGGGCGGGTGAAGAGACCCAGTACTTC. The full variable domain, in which reference TRBV5-1 and TRBJ2-5 provide the parts outside the CDR3, is KAGVTQTPRYLIKTRGQQVTLSCSPISGHRSVSWYQQTPGQGLQFLFEYFSETQRNKGNFPGRFSGRQFSNSRSEMNVSTLELGDSALYLCASSPRRGAGEETQYFGPGTRLLVL.

In its sample, this clone was seen a few times. The rearrangement links TRBV2 to TRBJ1-1; a possible D gene is TRBD1 (5 bases). Between the trimmed V and J ends, which lost 3 bases and 4 bases, there was a span of 12 bases. The CDR3 extends over 14 amino acids. The germline CDR1 and CDR2 sequences are SNHLY and FYNNEI. CDR3 nucleotide sequence: TGTGCCAGCAGTGAGACCCAGCAGGGCACTGAAGCTTTCTTT. Amino acids: CASSETQQGTEAFF.

V usage is TRBV7-2 and J usage is TRBJ2-7; no clear D gene. The CDR3 contains 12 residues. V lost 6 bases and J lost 6, with 12 bases in between. The V gene's germline CDR1 is SGHTA and CDR2 FQGNSA. CDR3 in DNA: TGTGCCAGCAGTATAACGCTACCCGAGCAGTACTTC. Translating it yields CASSITLPEQYF.

V usage is TRBV1 and J usage is TRBJ2-3; TRBD2, the table's D call, lacks a check against the DNA. TRBV1 is a known pseudogene. This CDR3 spans 16 amino acids. CDR3 bases: TGCACCAGCAGCCAAGAATACGGACTAGTAACAGATACGCAGTATTTT. Its translation: CTSSQEYGLVTDTQYF.

The chain is built from TRBV7-2 and TRBJ2-3; D remains unclear. The CDR3 totals 15 residues. V was pared by 2 bases and J by 3 bases, with 12 bases between. From germline, CDR1 is SGHTA and CDR2 FQGNSA. The CDR3 reads CASSLRVGLTDTQYF. As DNA, the CDR3 is TGTGCCAGCAGCTTAAGAGTCGGTCTAACAGATACGCAGTATTTT. The whole variable domain, remainder taken from reference TRBV7-2 and TRBJ2-3, is GAGVSQSPSNKVTEKGKDVELRCDPISGHTALYWYRQSLGQGLEFLIYFQGNSAPDKSGLPSDRFSAERTGGSVSTLTIQRTQQEDSAVYLCASSLRVGLTDTQYFGPGTRLTVL.

This chain joins TRBV28 and TRBJ2-2; 10 bases are shared with TRBD2. The CDR3 is 16 amino acids. V was clipped by 4 bases and J by 2 bases; unmatched bases: 4. CDR1 is MDHEN and CDR2 is SYDVKM in the germline V gene. The CDR3 bases are TGTGCCAGCAGTTCACCTAGCGGGAGAAACACCGGGGAGCTGTTTTTT. Its protein product is CASSSPSGRNTGELFF.

The rearrangement uses TRBV18 and TRBJ2-7; D perhaps matches TRBD2 (6 bases). Germline V gives CDR1 KGHSH, CDR2 LQKENI. V was trimmed by 3 bases and J by 2 bases, leaving 11 bases between them. The CDR3 consists of 14 residues. The DNA for the CDR3 is TGTGCCAGCTCACCGGCCGGGAGCCCCTACGAGCAGTACTTC. Translated, it gives CASSPAGSPYEQYF.

V gene TRBV6-5 combines with J gene TRBJ2-7; 11 nucleotides agree with TRBD2. J lost 6 bases, V lost 6 bases, and 10 bases had no gene match. This CDR3 comprises 15 residues. Germline V gene data show CDR1 as MNHEY and CDR2 as SVGAGI. The CDR3 loop reads CASRGATSGIGEQYF. The DNA for the CDR3 is TGTGCCAGCAGGGGGGCGACTAGCGGGATTGGCGAGCAGTACTTC.

This clone was recorded only once. V is TRBV11-2 and J is TRBJ2-1; D call uncertain. The germline CDR1 and CDR2 sequences are SGHAT and FQNNGV. CDR3 length equals 12 residues. V shed 1 base and J shed 10 bases, with 8 bases lying between them. In DNA form, the CDR3 reads TGTGCCAGCAGCTTAGTTCCTATGGAGCAGTTCTTC. It yields the protein CASSLVPMEQFF.

This clone was observed once. The chain links TRBV9 to TRBJ2-1; 10 bases fit TRBD2. CDR1 and CDR2 (germline): SGDLS, YYNGEE. The length of the CDR3 is 14 residues. The V and J ends lost 4 bases and 9 bases, in that order; junction bases with no gene match: 7. The CDR3 loop reads CASSPQTSGTEQFF. CDR3 nucleotides: TGTGCCAGCAGCCCTCAAACTAGCGGGACTGAGCAGTTCTTC. Filled out from reference TRBV9 and TRBJ2-1, the complete variable domain reads DSGVTQTPKHLITATGQRVTLRCSPRSGDLSVYWYQQSLDQGLQFLIQYYNGEERAKGNILERFSAQQFPDLHSELNLSSLELGDSALYFCASSPQTSGTEQFFGPGTRLTVL.